The clone carrying this TCR beta chain was counted a few times. Antigen unknown. The data originate from a study of response to subunit inactivated influenza vaccine. Study outcomes and limitations: It was suggested by the authors that few new T cells are recruited by each seasonal influenza vaccination.

The V gene lost 6 bases and the J gene lost 5 bases, with 17 bases spanning the gap. Germline V lookup: CDR1 SGHRS, CDR2 YFSETQ. The CDR3 has 14 residues. Each CDR3 protein gets one entry after TCRdb re-called the RT-PCR reads with MiXCR. The sample holds approximately 290,000 distinct CDR3 sequences, 20% to 25% seen once. This TCR was sampled from a man aged 45-69 years who received an inactivated influenza vaccine. The sample in question was PBMCs from blood, obtained 21 months after vaccination. The J gene is TRBJ1-1, the V gene TRBV5-1; maybe TRBD1 (6 bases). CDR3 region: CASTRLQGGTEAFF. The CDR3 bases are TGCGCCAGCACGAGACTACAGGGAGGGACTGAAGCTTTCTTT.